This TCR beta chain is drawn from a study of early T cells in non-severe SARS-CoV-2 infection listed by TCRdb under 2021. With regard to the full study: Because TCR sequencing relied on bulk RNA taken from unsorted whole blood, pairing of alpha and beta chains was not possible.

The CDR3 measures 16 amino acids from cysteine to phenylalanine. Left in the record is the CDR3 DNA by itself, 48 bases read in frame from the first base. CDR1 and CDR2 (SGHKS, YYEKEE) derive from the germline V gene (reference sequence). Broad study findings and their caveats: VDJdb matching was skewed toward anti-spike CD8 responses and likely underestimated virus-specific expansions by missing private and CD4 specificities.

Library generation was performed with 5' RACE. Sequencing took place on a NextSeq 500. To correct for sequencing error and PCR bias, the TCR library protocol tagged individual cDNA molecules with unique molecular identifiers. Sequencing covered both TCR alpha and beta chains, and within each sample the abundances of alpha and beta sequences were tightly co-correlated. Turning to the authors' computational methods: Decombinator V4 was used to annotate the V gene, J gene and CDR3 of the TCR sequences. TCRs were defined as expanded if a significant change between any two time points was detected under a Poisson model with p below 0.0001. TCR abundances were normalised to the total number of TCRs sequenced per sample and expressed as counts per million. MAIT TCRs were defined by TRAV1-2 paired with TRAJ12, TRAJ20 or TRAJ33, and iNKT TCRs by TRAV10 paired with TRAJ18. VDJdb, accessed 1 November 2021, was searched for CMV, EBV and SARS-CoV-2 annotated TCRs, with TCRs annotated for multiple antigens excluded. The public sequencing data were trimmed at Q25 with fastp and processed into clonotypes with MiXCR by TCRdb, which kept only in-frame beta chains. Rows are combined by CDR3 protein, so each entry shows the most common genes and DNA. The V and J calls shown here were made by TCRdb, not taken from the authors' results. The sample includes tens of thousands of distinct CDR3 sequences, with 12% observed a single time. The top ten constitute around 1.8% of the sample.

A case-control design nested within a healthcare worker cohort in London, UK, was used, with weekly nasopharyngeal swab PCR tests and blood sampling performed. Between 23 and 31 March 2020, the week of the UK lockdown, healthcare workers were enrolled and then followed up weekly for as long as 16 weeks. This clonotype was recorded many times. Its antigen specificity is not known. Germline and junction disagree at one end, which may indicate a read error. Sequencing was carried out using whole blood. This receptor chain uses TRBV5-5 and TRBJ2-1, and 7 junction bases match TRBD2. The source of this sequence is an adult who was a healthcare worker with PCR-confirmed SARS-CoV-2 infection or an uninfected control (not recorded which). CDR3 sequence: CASNLEASGAGEMQFF. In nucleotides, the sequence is TGTGCCAGCAACTTGGAGGCGAGCGGGGCTGGTGAAATGCAGTTCTTC.